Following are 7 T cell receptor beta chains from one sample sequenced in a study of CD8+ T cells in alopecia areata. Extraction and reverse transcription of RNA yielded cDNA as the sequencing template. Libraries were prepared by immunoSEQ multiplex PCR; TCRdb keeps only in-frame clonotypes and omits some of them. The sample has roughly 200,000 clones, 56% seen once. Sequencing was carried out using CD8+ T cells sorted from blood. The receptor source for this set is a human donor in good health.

CDR3: CASSEGQGWDYGYTF. Written as DNA, the CDR3 is TGCGCCAGCAGCGAGGGACAGGGCTGGGACTATGGCTACACCTTC. The V call is TRBV5-1, the J call TRBJ1-2; 9 bases are a match to TRBD1. The J segment lost 3 bases and the V segment lost 4 bases, leaving 7 bases of the junction unmatched. The CDR3 consists of 15 residues. Germline lookup yields CDR1 SGHRS and CDR2 YFSETQ.

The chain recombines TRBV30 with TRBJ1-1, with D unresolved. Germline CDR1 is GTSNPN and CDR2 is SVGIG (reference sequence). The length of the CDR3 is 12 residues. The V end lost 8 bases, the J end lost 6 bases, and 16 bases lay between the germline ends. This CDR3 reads CAGAGRVAEAFF. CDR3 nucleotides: TGTGCCGGTGCAGGACGGGTCGCTGAAGCTTTCTTT.

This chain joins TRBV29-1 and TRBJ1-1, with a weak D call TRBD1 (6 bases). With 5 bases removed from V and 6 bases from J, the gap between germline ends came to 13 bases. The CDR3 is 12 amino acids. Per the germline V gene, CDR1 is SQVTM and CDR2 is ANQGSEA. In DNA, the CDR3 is TGCAGCGTTCAACAGGGAGTCCCTGAAGCTTTCTTT. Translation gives CSVQQGVPEAFF. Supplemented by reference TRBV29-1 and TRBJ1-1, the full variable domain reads SAVISQKPSRDICQRGTSLTIQCQVDSQVTMMFWYRQQPGQSLTLIATANQGSEATYESGFVIDKFPISRPNLTFSTLTVSNMSPEDSSIYLCSVQQGVPEAFFGQGTRLTVV.

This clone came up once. The CDR3 spells CASSRTDIAALVGYTF. In DNA, the CDR3 is TGTGCCAGCAGCCGTACCGACATCGCCGCTTTAGTTGGCTACACCTTC. The J gene is TRBJ1-2, the V gene TRBV7-9, with no clear D. Trimming stripped 5 bases from V and 7 bases from J, with 23 bases between. This CDR3 is built from 16 residues. Germline V gene data show CDR1 as SEHNR and CDR2 as FQNEAQ (reference sequence).

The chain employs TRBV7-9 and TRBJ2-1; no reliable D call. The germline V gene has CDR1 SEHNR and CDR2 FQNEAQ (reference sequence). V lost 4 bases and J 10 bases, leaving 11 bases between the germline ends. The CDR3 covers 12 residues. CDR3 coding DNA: TGTGCCAGCAGCTCCCCCAGGCCAGAGCAGTTCTTC. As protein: CASSSPRPEQFF.

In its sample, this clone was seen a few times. In nucleotides, the CDR3 is TGTGCCAGCAGTGAAAGGGACAGGTCCGAAGGGGGTCCTGGCTACACCTTC. This sequence encodes CASSERDRSEGGPGYTF. The rearrangement joins TRBV2 to TRBJ1-2; 8 nucleotides line up with TRBD1. This CDR3 is built from 17 residues. Looked up from germline, CDR1 is SNHLY and CDR2 is FYNNEI. J was trimmed by 7 bases and V by 2 bases; bases with no gene match: 15.

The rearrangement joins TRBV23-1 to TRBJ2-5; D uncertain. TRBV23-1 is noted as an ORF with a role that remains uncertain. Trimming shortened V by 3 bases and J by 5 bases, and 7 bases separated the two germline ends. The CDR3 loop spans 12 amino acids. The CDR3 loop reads CASSHPGETQYF. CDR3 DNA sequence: TGCGCCAGCAGTCATCCCGGGGAGACCCAGTACTTC.